The 29 T cell receptor beta chains listed next were all sequenced from one sample in a study of T cells in tuberculosis. TCRdb's copy holds only in-frame clones and misses some; the assay was immunoSEQ multiplex PCR. The repertoire holds about 33,000 clones, with about 90% as singletons. Time point denoted: new active TB diagnosis, blood taken before or within 7 days of starting treatment. The material was PBMCs, obtained at tuberculosis diagnosis. The receptors derive from an adult with tuberculosis.

The chain joins TRBV9 to TRBJ1-3; the match to TRBD1 covers 7 bases. CDR1 and CDR2 from the germline V gene are SGDLS and YYNGEE. The CDR3 is 15 residues long. After removal of 4 bases from V and 4 bases from J, the junction contained 8 bases not matched to a gene. The CDR3 region is CASSPEGARGNTIYF. CDR3 coding DNA: TGTGCCAGCAGCCCAGAGGGGGCGAGGGGAAACACCATATATTTT.

CDR3: CATSVDSSLDEQYF. In DNA, the CDR3 is TGTGCCACCAGCGTCGACAGTTCGCTCGACGAGCAGTACTTC. The chain recombines TRBV15 with TRBJ2-7; tentatively, D is TRBD1 (5 bases). The CDR3 is made up of 14 amino acids. Between the trimmed V and J ends, which lost 5 bases and 5 bases, there was a span of 16 bases. The V gene's germline CDR1 is LNHNV and CDR2 YYDKDF (reference sequence). Combining the CDR3 with reference TRBV15 and TRBJ2-7 gives the whole variable domain DAMVIQNPRYQVTQFGKPVTLSCSQTLNHNVMYWYQQKSSQAPKLLFHYYDKDFNNEADTPDNFQSRRPNTSFCFLDIRSPGLGDTAMYLCATSVDSSLDEQYFGPGTRLTVT.

A few counts support this clone. J is TRBJ1-1 and V is TRBV4-1; a possible D gene is TRBD1 (5 bases). Germline CDR1 is MGHRA and CDR2 is YSYEKL. Trimming removed 4 bases from V and 5 bases from J, with 20 bases in between. The CDR3 is 16 residues long. The CDR3 is CASSLRQTALGTEAFF. CDR3 sequence (DNA): TGCGCCAGCAGCCTTAGACAGACCGCCTTGGGGACTGAAGCTTTCTTT.

The gene calls are TRBV29-1 and TRBJ2-1; the match to TRBD2 covers 7 bases. The CDR3 is 12 residues long. CDR1 and CDR2 (germline): SQVTM, ANQGSEA. As DNA, the CDR3 is TGCGCCTGGGAGGGTATCTACAATGAGCAGTTCTTC. Its protein is CAWEGIYNEQFF.

The V gene is TRBV29-1, the J gene TRBJ2-1; 9 nucleotides agree with TRBD1. Germline CDR1 is SQVTM and CDR2 is ANQGSEA. V lost 2 bases, J lost 6 bases, and 5 bases stayed unmatched. CDR3 length equals 14 residues. Written as DNA, the CDR3 is TGCAGCGTTGAACAGGGACAGGGTGGCAATGAGCAGTTCTTC. It codes for CSVEQGQGGNEQFF.

J is TRBJ2-1 and V is TRBV6-6, with 9 nucleotides matching TRBD1. From germline, CDR1 is MNHNY and CDR2 SVGAGI (reference sequence). Germline trimming cut 1 base from V and 7 bases from J; bases unmatched to any gene: 8. This CDR3 has 16 amino acids. The CDR3 DNA is TGTGCCAGCAGTTACTGGAAAGACAGGGGGGTAAATGAGCAGTTCTTC. Encoded protein: CASSYWKDRGVNEQFF.

Here the CDR3 reads CASSVGGNYGYTF. The CDR3 DNA reads as TGTGCCAGCAGTGTGGGGGGGAACTATGGCTACACCTTC. The J gene is TRBJ1-2, the V gene TRBV2, with D possibly matching TRBD1 (5 bases). Trimming removed 4 bases from V and 2 bases from J, with 8 bases in between. This CDR3 spans 13 amino acids. Germline V gene lookup returns CDR1 SNHLY and CDR2 FYNNEI.

The CDR3 coding sequence is TGTGCCAGCAGCCCCCGACTAGGGTTATCCTACGAGCAGTACTTC. It translates to CASSPRLGLSYEQYF. The chain is built from TRBV7-6 and TRBJ2-7, with a possible D match to TRBD2 (6 bases). The germline gives CDR1 SGHVS, CDR2 FNYEAQ. Deletions cut 5 bases from V and 1 base from J, with 15 bases between. The CDR3 runs to 15 residues. Full variable domain (outside the CDR3, taken from reference TRBV7-6 and TRBJ2-7): GAGVSQSPRYKVTKRGQDVALRCDPISGHVSLYWYRQALGQGPEFLTYFNYEAQQDKSGLPNDRFSAERPEGSISTLTIQRTEQRDSAMYRCASSPRLGLSYEQYFGPGTRLTVT.

CDR3 DNA sequence: TGCGCCAGCAGCTACGGGGGGGAGACCCAGTACTTC. Protein sequence: CASSYGGETQYF. This sequence joins TRBV5-1 and TRBJ2-5; 7 bases match TRBD2. V was pared by 3 bases and J by 5 bases, with 1 base of the junction left unmatched. Germline CDR1 and CDR2: SGHRS and YFSETQ. This CDR3 is 12 amino acids long.

The V gene is TRBV7-2, the J gene TRBJ2-2; a weak D match, TRBD1 (6 bases). The CDR3 length is 17 residues. The V gene lost 6 bases and the J gene lost 2 bases, with 19 bases spanning the gap. CDR1 is SGHTA and CDR2 is FQGNSA in the germline V gene. In nucleotides, the CDR3 is TGTGCCAGCAGATCCTCCACCGGGACATTTAACACCGGGGAGCTGTTTTTT. Its protein product is CASRSSTGTFNTGELFF.

The gene calls are TRBV18 and TRBJ1-4; D not resolved. This CDR3 comprises 14 residues. Trimming stripped 2 bases from V and 8 bases from J, with 12 bases between. In germline, CDR1 is KGHSH, CDR2 LQKENI. CDR3 loop: CASSPSAGEEKLFF. The CDR3 DNA sequence: TGTGCCAGCTCACCATCGGCCGGAGAAGAAAAACTGTTTTTT. Together with reference TRBV18 and TRBJ1-4, the CDR3 gives the full variable domain: NAGVMQNPRHLVRRRGQEARLRCSPMKGHSHVYWYRQLPEEGLKFMVYLQKENIIDESGMPKERFSAEFPKEGPSILRIQQVVRGDSAAYFCASSPSAGEEKLFFGSGTQLSVL.

This chain uses TRBV4-1 with TRBJ2-3, with a tentative D call TRBD2 (5 bases). The length of the CDR3 is 16 residues. Germline-derived CDR1 and CDR2 are MGHRA and YSYEKL. V was trimmed by 4 bases and J by 1 base, leaving 15 bases between them. The CDR3 coding sequence is TGCGCCAGCAGCCTAACGGGCCGGGGTGGCACAGATACGCAGTATTTT. As protein: CASSLTGRGGTDTQYF.

The rearrangement joins TRBV14 to TRBJ1-4; D is unclear. The CDR3 extends over 14 amino acids. CDR1 is SGHDN, CDR2 FVKESK, per germline. The V and J ends lost 4 bases and 7 bases respectively, with 13 bases between them. In nucleotides, the CDR3 is TGTGCCAGCAGCCGATCTAAGGAGGTTGAAAAACTGTTTTTT. Protein: CASSRSKEVEKLFF.

The chain employs TRBV28 and TRBJ1-1; 7 bases fit TRBD1. The length of the CDR3 is 15 residues. Trimming cost V 6 bases and J 0 bases; bases outside gene matches: 7. Germline V gene sequence: CDR1 MDHEN, CDR2 SYDVKM. DNA for the CDR3: TGTGCCAGCAGGGAGGGACAGCTAATGAACACTGAAGCTTTCTTT. Its protein product is CASREGQLMNTEAFF. Full variable domain (rest looked up from reference TRBV28 and TRBJ1-1): DVKVTQSSRYLVKRTGEKVFLECVQDMDHENMFWYRQDPGLGLRLIYFSYDVKMKEKGDIPEGYSVSREKKERFSLILESASTNQTSMYLCASREGQLMNTEAFFGQGTRLTVV.

DNA for the CDR3: TGTGCCAGCAGCTTAGAGTTTGTGGTGGGGGGGCGAAGCTCGGACAATGAGCAGTTCTTC. It yields the protein CASSLEFVVGGRSSDNEQFF. The chain links TRBV11-2 to TRBJ2-1, with D perhaps TRBD2 (7 bases). Germline V lookup: CDR1 SGHAT, CDR2 FQNNGV. The CDR3 contains 20 residues. Deletions cut 0 bases from V and 5 bases from J, with 26 bases between.

This sequence joins TRBV9 and TRBJ2-1; 7 nucleotides agree with TRBD2. Germline-derived CDR1 and CDR2 are SGDLS and YYNGEE. V lost 0 bases to trimming and J lost 5 bases; unmatched junction nucleotides: 5. The CDR3 is 15 residues long. CDR3 sequence (DNA): TGTGCCAGCAGCGTAGGGGCGGGAGAAAACAATGAGCAGTTCTTC. This encodes CASSVGAGENNEQFF.

CDR3 bases: TGTGCCAGCAGCTTAAGCAGGAACGAGCAGTACTTC. Protein product: CASSLSRNEQYF. This chain links TRBV7-2 with TRBJ2-7; D is uncertain. V was shortened by 2 bases and J by 5 bases, with 7 bases between the two germline ends. Germline CDR1 reads SGHTA; CDR2 reads FQGNSA. The CDR3 is 12 residues long.

The chain links TRBV6-5 to TRBJ2-3, with D perhaps TRBD2 (5 bases). Deletions cut 5 bases from V and 0 bases from J, with 9 bases between. From germline, CDR1 is MNHEY and CDR2 SVGAGI. CDR3 length: 14 amino acids. CDR3 sequence (DNA): TGTGCCAGCAGTCCCCGGAGGAGCACAGATACGCAGTATTTT. This encodes CASSPRRSTDTQYF.

This sequence joins TRBV30 and TRBJ1-3; tentative D call: TRBD1 (6 bases). V was trimmed by 7 bases and J by 0 bases, leaving 13 bases between them. This CDR3 has 14 amino acids. Germline loops: CDR1 GTSNPN, CDR2 SVGIG (reference sequence). CDR3 sequence reads: CAFIDRNSGNTIYF. The DNA for the CDR3 is TGTGCCTTTATCGACAGGAACTCTGGAAACACCATATATTTT.

CDR3 bases: TGTGCCAGCAGCAGAGAGACAGGGGGGAACGCAGATACGCAGTATTTT. It specifies CASSRETGGNADTQYF. The chain links TRBV5-6 to TRBJ2-3, with TRBD1 matching over 9 bases. The V gene end was trimmed by 4 bases and the J gene end by 4 bases; junction bases not matched to a gene: 10. Germline-derived CDR1 and CDR2 are SGHDT and YYEEEE. The CDR3 is 16 amino acids.

The chain recombines TRBV7-9 with TRBJ2-7, with a weak D call TRBD2 (5 bases). The V gene lost 3 bases and the J gene lost 2 bases, with 11 bases spanning the gap. The CDR3 totals 14 residues. The germline gives CDR1 SEHNR, CDR2 FQNEAQ (reference sequence). The CDR3, as DNA: TGTGCCAGCAGCTTGGACGGACTTACCTACGAGCAGTACTTC. Encoded protein: CASSLDGLTYEQYF.

V usage is TRBV19 and J usage is TRBJ2-6; D gene ambiguous. Trimming shortened V by 3 bases and J by 1 base, and 10 bases separated the two germline ends. The CDR3 covers 16 residues. Germline CDR1 is LNHDA and CDR2 is SQIVND (reference sequence). The CDR3 region has the DNA TGTGCCAGTAGTATGTTAACTTTGTCTGGGGCCAACGTCCTGACTTTC. Translation gives CASSMLTLSGANVLTF.

The chain links TRBV29-1 to TRBJ1-2; no definite D call. With 6 bases removed from V and 6 bases from J, the gap between germline ends came to 20 bases. The CDR3 runs to 14 residues. Germline CDR1 SQVTM, CDR2 ANQGSEA. CDR3 sequence reads: CSVRDPVGLNGYTF. In DNA form, the CDR3 reads TGCAGCGTCCGGGATCCAGTAGGACTAAATGGCTACACCTTC. The variable domain in full, with the rest retrieved from reference TRBV29-1 and TRBJ1-2, is SAVISQKPSRDICQRGTSLTIQCQVDSQVTMMFWYRQQPGQSLTLIATANQGSEATYESGFVIDKFPISRPNLTFSTLTVSNMSPEDSSIYLCSVRDPVGLNGYTFGSGTRLTVV.

J is TRBJ1-1 and V is TRBV9, with 12 bases that match TRBD1. J gave up 7 bases and V 3 bases, and 7 bases lay outside the gene matches. The CDR3 extends over 15 amino acids. Germline-derived CDR1 and CDR2 are SGDLS and YYNGEE. The CDR3 nucleotides read TGTGCCAGCAGCGGCGGGGACAGGGGGCTAAATGAAGCTTTCTTT. Encoded protein: CASSGGDRGLNEAFF.

This chain joins TRBV5-1 and TRBJ1-1; no reliable D call. CDR1 and CDR2 (germline): SGHRS, YFSETQ. This CDR3 has 13 amino acids. V was pared by 0 bases and J by 5 bases, with 8 bases between. CDR3: CASSLDSRTEAFF. The CDR3 DNA reads TGCGCCAGCAGCTTGGATAGCCGAACTGAAGCTTTCTTT.

The V call is TRBV19, the J call TRBJ1-3; D is possibly TRBD1 (5 bases). CDR1 and CDR2 from the germline V gene are LNHDA and SQIVND (reference sequence). This CDR3 is 16 amino acids long. The V and J ends lost 7 bases and 4 bases respectively, with 20 bases between them. The CDR3 DNA reads TGTGCCAGTAAGGGCGGCGGCCAGGGATCCGGAAACACCATATATTTT. As protein: CASKGGGQGSGNTIYF. The variable domain in full, completed from reference TRBV19 and TRBJ1-3, reads DGGITQSPKYLFRKEGQNVTLSCEQNLNHDAMYWYRQDPGQGLRLIYYSQIVNDFQKGDIAEGYSVSREKKESFPLTVTSAQKNPTAFYLCASKGGGQGSGNTIYFGEGSWLTVV.

The CDR3 DNA sequence: TGTGCCTGTGGGGCGGCCAGGGCCTACACCGGGGAGCTGTTTTTT. Protein product: CACGAARAYTGELFF. The rearrangement links TRBV30 to TRBJ2-2, with D perhaps matching TRBD1 (5 bases). Germline-derived CDR1 and CDR2 are GTSNPN and SVGIG (reference sequence). The germline V and J ends were trimmed by 6 bases and 3 bases, with 17 bases remaining between them. The CDR3 covers 15 residues.

This clone was seen just once. CDR3 loop: CASSRGQWDTEAFF. CDR3 in DNA: TGTGCCAGCAGTCGAGGACAGTGGGACACTGAAGCTTTCTTT. The chain is built from TRBV28 and TRBJ1-1; D perhaps matches TRBD1 (6 bases). Per germline, CDR1 MDHEN and CDR2 SYDVKM. The V gene lost 5 bases and the J gene lost 3 bases, with 13 bases spanning the gap. CDR3 length: 14 residues. Full variable domain (missing parts from reference TRBV28 and TRBJ1-1): DVKVTQSSRYLVKRTGEKVFLECVQDMDHENMFWYRQDPGLGLRLIYFSYDVKMKEKGDIPEGYSVSREKKERFSLILESASTNQTSMYLCASSRGQWDTEAFFGQGTRLTVV.

This clone was counted once. The chain links TRBV12-5 to TRBJ1-1; 7 nucleotides align to TRBD1. This CDR3 spans 16 amino acids. Germline trimming cut 6 bases from V and 5 bases from J; bases unmatched to any gene: 15. Germline CDR1 LGHNT, CDR2 FRNRAP. The CDR3 sequence: CASGLEQGMPGTEAFF. The CDR3 DNA reads as TGTGCTAGTGGACTCGAACAGGGGATGCCGGGGACTGAAGCTTTCTTT.